A selection of T cell receptor beta chains follows, all from one sample in a study of blood T cell repertoires in COVID-19. Only in-frame clones appear in the TCRdb table, and some are missing; sequencing was by immunoSEQ multiplex PCR. Counted here are some 670,000 clones, 85% to 90% occurring once; the ten biggest clones make up about 0.24%. The sample comprised peripheral blood. The source of these receptors is a young woman with acute or convalescent COVID-19. The CDR3 runs from the conserved cysteine through the conserved F or W. The order of the fields is J gene, clone size, V gene, D gene, CDR3 protein, CDR3 DNA. D genes are given only for firm matches. The size field is filled for only some rows; it gives once, few, many or a size class.

J: TRBJ1-2
size: NA
V: TRBV7-2
D: NA
CDR3: CASSRTRTEMSGYTF
DNA: TGTGCCAGCAGCCGCACCCGGACAGAAATGAGTGGCTACACCTTC

J: TRBJ1-6
size: NA
V: TRBV19
D: TRBD1
CDR3: CASTGTGTSPLHF
DNA: TGTGCCAGCACCGGGACAGGGACTTCACCCCTCCACTTT

J: TRBJ2-2
size: NA
V: TRBV27
D: TRBD2
CDR3: CASSLLSGGASGELFF
DNA: TGTGCCAGCAGTTTATTGAGCGGGGGGGCTTCCGGGGAGCTGTTTTTT

J: TRBJ1-2
size: NA
V: TRBV2
D: NA
CDR3: CASSVAQGTNYGYTF
DNA: TGTGCCAGCAGTGTAGCACAGGGCACTAACTATGGCTACACCTTC

J: TRBJ1-3
size: NA
V: TRBV30
D: NA
CDR3: CAFRTDGNTIYF
DNA: TGTGCCTTTAGGACAGATGGAAACACCATATATTTT

J: TRBJ1-2
size: few
V: TRBV6-4
D: TRBD1
CDR3: CASSDSGQGAGGYTF
DNA: TGTGCCAGCAGTGACTCGGGGCAGGGGGCTGGTGGCTACACCTTC

J: TRBJ1-2
size: NA
V: TRBV12-5
D: NA
CDR3: CASGLSQGNYGYTF
DNA: TGTGCTAGTGGTTTGTCACAGGGTAACTATGGCTACACCTTC

J: TRBJ1-2
size: NA
V: TRBV24-1
D: NA
CDR3: CATSGQENYGYTF
DNA: TGTGCCACCAGTGGCCAGGAAAACTATGGCTACACCTTC

J: TRBJ2-7
size: NA
V: TRBV30
D: NA
CDR3: CAHGGTTPYEQYF
DNA: TGTGCCCACGGGGGGACAACGCCTTACGAGCAGTACTTC

J: TRBJ2-3
size: once
V: TRBV5-1
D: TRBD2
CDR3: CASSPGTSGGANQYF
DNA: TGCGCCAGCAGCCCCGGGACTAGCGGGGGGGCCAACCAGTATTTT

J: TRBJ1-1
size: NA
V: TRBV9
D: NA
CDR3: CASSVVDSWNTEAFF
DNA: TGTGCCAGCAGCGTAGTCGACAGTTGGAACACTGAAGCTTTCTTT

J: TRBJ1-6
size: NA
V: TRBV2
D: NA
CDR3: CASNPRQETNSPLHF
DNA: TGTGCCAGCAATCCTAGACAGGAGACTAATTCACCCCTCCACTTT

J: TRBJ2-7
size: NA
V: TRBV7-9
D: TRBD1
CDR3: CASSTPGQGRIRSYEQYF
DNA: TGTGCCAGCAGCACACCGGGACAGGGTCGTATAAGGAGCTACGAGCAGTACTTC

J: TRBJ1-1
size: NA
V: TRBV5-1
D: NA
CDR3: CASSLRWTEMSEAFF
DNA: TGCGCCAGCAGCTTACGTTGGACAGAAATGAGTGAAGCTTTCTTT

J: TRBJ1-3
size: NA
V: TRBV9
D: NA
CDR3: CASSPQGNTIYF
DNA: TGTGCCAGCAGCCCCCAGGGAAACACCATATATTTT

J: TRBJ1-2
size: NA
V: TRBV10-2
D: NA
CDR3: CATRQYADGYGYTF
DNA: TGCGCCACCCGGCAGTACGCGGATGGCTATGGCTACACCTTC

J: TRBJ1-1
size: NA
V: TRBV4-1
D: NA
CDR3: CASSPLAGNTEAFF
DNA: TGCGCCAGCAGCCCGCTGGCAGGGAACACTGAAGCTTTCTTT

J: TRBJ1-2
size: NA
V: TRBV5-1
D: NA
CDR3: CASSLALQSYTF
DNA: TGCGCCAGCAGCTTGGCCCTCCAGAGCTACACCTTC

J: TRBJ1-2
size: NA
V: TRBV5-6
D: TRBD1
CDR3: CASSRQGFNYGYTF
DNA: TGTGCCAGCAGCCGACAGGGGTTTAACTATGGCTACACCTTC

J: TRBJ2-7
size: NA
V: TRBV7-2
D: TRBD2
CDR3: CASSLVAGGVYEQYF
DNA: TGTGCCAGCAGCTTAGTGGCGGGGGGGGTCTACGAGCAGTACTTC

J: TRBJ2-7
size: once
V: TRBV20-1
D: NA
CDR3: CSASPWIGSYEQYF
DNA: TGCAGTGCTAGTCCGTGGATCGGGAGCTACGAGCAGTACTTC

J: TRBJ1-1
size: NA
V: TRBV14
D: NA
CDR3: CASSPRGGGGTEAFF
DNA: TGTGCCAGCAGCCCCCGGGGGGGAGGAGGTACTGAAGCTTTCTTT

J: TRBJ2-7
size: NA
V: TRBV5-6
D: TRBD1
CDR3: CASSAGQAFYEQYF
DNA: TGTGCCAGCAGCGCTGGACAGGCCTTCTACGAGCAGTACTTC

J: TRBJ1-1
size: NA
V: TRBV18
D: NA
CDR3: CASSPPGAWGSTEAFF
DNA: TGTGCCAGCTCACCACCTGGGGCCTGGGGAAGCACTGAAGCTTTCTTT

J: TRBJ1-5
size: NA
V: TRBV6-2/TRBV6-3
D: TRBD1
CDR3: CASSYSGQGASQPQHF
DNA: TGTGCCAGCAGTTACTCCGGACAGGGGGCCTCTCAGCCCCAGCATTTT

J: TRBJ1-2
size: NA
V: TRBV11-2
D: NA
CDR3: CASSLQGSGYGYTF
DNA: TGTGCCAGCAGCCTACAGGGCAGCGGCTATGGCTACACCTTC

J: TRBJ2-1
size: NA
V: TRBV5-4
D: TRBD1
CDR3: CASSLTGNEQFF
DNA: TGTGCCAGCAGCCTGACAGGGAATGAGCAGTTCTTC

J: TRBJ1-1
size: NA
V: TRBV2
D: TRBD1
CDR3: CATWTGDTEAFF
DNA: TGTGCCACCTGGACAGGGGATACTGAAGCTTTCTTT

J: TRBJ1-1
size: NA
V: TRBV6-5
D: TRBD1
CDR3: CASSYSGTGPNTEAFF
DNA: TGTGCCAGCAGTTACTCCGGGACAGGGCCGAACACTGAAGCTTTCTTT

J: TRBJ1-2
size: NA
V: TRBV6-5
D: TRBD1
CDR3: CASRPDRGGNYGYTF
DNA: TGTGCCAGCAGACCCGACAGGGGTGGTAACTATGGCTACACCTTC

J: TRBJ1-6
size: NA
V: TRBV7-3
D: NA
CDR3: CASSLSWQINSPLHF
DNA: TGTGCCAGCAGCTTAAGTTGGCAGATTAATTCACCCCTCCACTTT

J: TRBJ1-2
size: NA
V: TRBV7-9
D: TRBD1
CDR3: CASSLDRPTGFYGYTF
DNA: TGTGCCAGCAGCTTAGATCGGCCGACAGGGTTCTATGGCTACACCTTC

J: TRBJ1-5
size: NA
V: TRBV3-1/TRBV3-2
D: TRBD1
CDR3: CASSRQGDNQPQHF
DNA: TGTGCCAGCAGTCGACAGGGAGACAATCAGCCCCAGCATTTT

J: TRBJ2-4
size: once
V: TRBV2
D: NA
CDR3: CASSTQGLAKNIQYF
DNA: TGTGCCAGCAGTACGCAGGGGCTAGCCAAAAACATTCAGTACTTC

J: TRBJ2-7
size: NA
V: TRBV5-1
D: TRBD2
CDR3: CASSLELAGGEQYF
DNA: TGCGCCAGCAGCTTGGAGCTAGCGGGGGGCGAGCAGTACTTC

J: TRBJ1-2
size: NA
V: TRBV4-1
D: NA
CDR3: CASSQVGTFYGYTF
DNA: TGCGCCAGCAGTCAGGTCGGGACTTTCTATGGCTACACCTTC

J: TRBJ2-3
size: NA
V: TRBV3-1/TRBV3-2
D: NA
CDR3: CASSKNPGGTKADTQYF
DNA: TGTGCCAGCAGCAAAAACCCAGGGGGGACGAAGGCAGATACGCAGTATTTT

J: TRBJ2-7
size: NA
V: TRBV24-1
D: TRBD1
CDR3: CATSDSGQASYEQYF
DNA: TGTGCCACCAGTGATTCGGGACAGGCCTCCTACGAGCAGTACTTC

J: TRBJ1-1
size: NA
V: TRBV6-5
D: NA
CDR3: CASSYVAETEAFF
DNA: TGTGCCAGCAGTTACGTGGCAGAAACAGAAGCTTTCTTT

J: TRBJ2-3
size: NA
V: TRBV24-1
D: NA
CDR3: CATREVATDTQYF
DNA: TGTGCCACCAGGGAGGTGGCCACAGATACGCAGTATTTT

J: TRBJ1-2
size: NA
V: TRBV9
D: NA
CDR3: CASSVGRSRGPGGYTF
DNA: TGTGCCAGCAGCGTAGGTCGGTCGCGTGGTCCGGGGGGCTACACCTTC

J: TRBJ2-1
size: NA
V: TRBV6-5
D: TRBD1
CDR3: CASTPSGGNSNEQFF
DNA: TGTGCCAGCACACCATCAGGGGGCAATAGCAATGAGCAGTTCTTC

J: TRBJ1-6
size: NA
V: TRBV2
D: NA
CDR3: CASSDGRDYNSPLHF
DNA: TGTGCCAGCAGTGACGGCCGGGATTATAATTCACCCCTCCACTTT

J: TRBJ2-5
size: NA
V: TRBV7-2
D: TRBD2
CDR3: CASSSGGGQETQYF
DNA: TGTGCCAGCAGCTCCGGGGGGGGGCAAGAGACCCAGTACTTC

J: TRBJ1-5
size: NA
V: TRBV27
D: TRBD1
CDR3: CASSGGGGQGAIQPQHF
DNA: TGTGCCAGCAGTGGGGGGGGAGGACAGGGGGCTATCCAGCCCCAGCATTTT

J: TRBJ1-5
size: few
V: TRBV29-1
D: NA
CDR3: CSVSRGSNQPQHF
DNA: TGCAGCGTCTCTCGCGGGAGCAATCAGCCCCAGCATTTT

J: TRBJ2-7
size: NA
V: TRBV13
D: TRBD1
CDR3: CASSTRDREKSYEQYF
DNA: TGTGCCAGCAGCACCCGGGACAGGGAAAAATCCTACGAGCAGTACTTC

J: TRBJ2-7
size: NA
V: TRBV9
D: TRBD1
CDR3: CASSESGDSFSYEQYF
DNA: TGTGCCAGCAGCGAGAGTGGGGACAGCTTTTCCTACGAGCAGTACTTC

J: TRBJ1-1
size: once
V: TRBV5-4
D: NA
CDR3: CASSPGGGKNTEAFF
DNA: TGTGCCAGCAGCCCTGGGGGGGGAAAGAACACTGAAGCTTTCTTT

J: TRBJ1-5
size: once
V: TRBV27
D: NA
CDR3: CASGVYSNQPQHF
DNA: TGTGCCAGCGGAGTCTACAGCAATCAGCCCCAGCATTTT

J: TRBJ2-4
size: NA
V: TRBV5-8
D: NA
CDR3: CASSLDSLAKNIQYF
DNA: TGTGCCAGCAGCTTGGATAGCCTCGCCAAAAACATTCAGTACTTC

J: TRBJ2-2
size: NA
V: TRBV12-3/TRBV12-4
D: TRBD1
CDR3: CASRPTGDGELFF
DNA: TGTGCCAGCAGACCCACAGGGGACGGGGAGCTGTTTTTT

J: TRBJ1-5
size: NA
V: TRBV6-1
D: NA
CDR3: CASSEDPMEAQHF
DNA: TGTGCCAGCAGTGAAGACCCCATGGAGGCCCAGCATTTT

J: TRBJ1-5
size: NA
V: TRBV30
D: NA
CDR3: CAWSLGHSGGNQPQHF
DNA: TGTGCCTGGAGCCTGGGACATTCCGGAGGCAATCAGCCCCAGCATTTT

J: TRBJ2-1
size: NA
V: TRBV7-2
D: TRBD2
CDR3: CASSLVGGAGNEQFF
DNA: TGTGCCAGCAGCTTAGTCGGGGGGGCTGGCAATGAGCAGTTCTTC